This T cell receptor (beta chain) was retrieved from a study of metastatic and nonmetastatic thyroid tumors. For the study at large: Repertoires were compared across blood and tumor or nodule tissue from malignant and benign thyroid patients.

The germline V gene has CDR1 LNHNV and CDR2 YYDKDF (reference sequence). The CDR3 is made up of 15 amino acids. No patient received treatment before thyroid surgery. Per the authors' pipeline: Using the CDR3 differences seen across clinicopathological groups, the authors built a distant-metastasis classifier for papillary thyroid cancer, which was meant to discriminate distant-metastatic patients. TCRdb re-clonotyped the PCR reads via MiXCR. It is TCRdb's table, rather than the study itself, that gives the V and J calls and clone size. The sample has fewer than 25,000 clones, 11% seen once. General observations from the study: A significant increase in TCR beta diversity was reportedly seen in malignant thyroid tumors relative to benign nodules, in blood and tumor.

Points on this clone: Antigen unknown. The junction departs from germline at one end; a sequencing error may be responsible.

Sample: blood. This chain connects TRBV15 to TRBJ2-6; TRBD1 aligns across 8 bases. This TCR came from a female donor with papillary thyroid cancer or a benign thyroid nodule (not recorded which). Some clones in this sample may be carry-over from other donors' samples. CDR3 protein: CVTSRQGSGANVLTF. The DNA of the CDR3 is TGTGTCACCAGCAGACAGGGGTCTGGGGCCAACGTCCTGACTTTC.